This T cell receptor (beta chain) was captured by sequencing in a study of Graves' ophthalmopathy and Graves' hyperthyroidism. Study in general: Before any treatment, peripheral blood was taken at the initial diagnosis.

This clonotype has a handful of counts. The antigen is undetermined. TCR beta CDR3 amplification used RNA transcripts. An initial RT-PCR round employing HTBI primers preceded a second-round multiplex PCR. TCRdb re-called the multiplex PCR reads with MiXCR, one entry per CDR3 protein. The sample includes hundreds of thousands of distinct CDR3 sequences, about a fifth of them seen just once. The V end was cut by 3 bases, the J end by 3 bases, with 8 bases between. The CDR3 has 13 residues. Study outcomes and limitations: Blood also contained most of the expanded thyroid clonotypes above 0.001 frequency.

No donor had other autoimmune disease, uncontrolled infection, pregnancy or lactation. The chain carries TRBV12-3 or TRBV12-4 and TRBJ2-5; unclear D gene. This clonotype was sampled from a young woman with stable Graves' hyperthyroidism. Some clones in this sample may be carry-over from other donors' samples. Sequencing used peripheral blood. This chain's CDR3 is CASSFSPKETQYF. CDR3 coding DNA: TGTGCCAGCAGTTTTTCCCCTAAAGAGACCCAGTACTTC.